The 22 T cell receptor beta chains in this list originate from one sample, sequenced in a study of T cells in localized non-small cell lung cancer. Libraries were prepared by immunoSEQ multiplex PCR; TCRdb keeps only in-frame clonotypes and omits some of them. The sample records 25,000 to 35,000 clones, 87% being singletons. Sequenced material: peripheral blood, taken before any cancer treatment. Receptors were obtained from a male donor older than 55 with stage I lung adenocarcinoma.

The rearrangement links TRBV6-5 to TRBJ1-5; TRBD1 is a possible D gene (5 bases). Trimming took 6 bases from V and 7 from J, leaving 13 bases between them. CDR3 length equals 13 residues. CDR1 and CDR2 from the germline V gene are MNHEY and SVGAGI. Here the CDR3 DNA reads TGTGCCAGCAGCTGGGGCCCGTTCCAGCCCCAGCATTTT. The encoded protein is CASSWGPFQPQHF.

CDR3 residues: CASSLRKANTGELFF. For the CDR3, the DNA is TGTGCCAGCAGCTTACGGAAGGCGAACACCGGGGAGCTGTTTTTT. This chain connects TRBV7-3 to TRBJ2-2, with D unresolved. Germline values: CDR1 SGHTA, CDR2 FQGTGA. This CDR3 comprises 15 residues. With 2 bases removed from V and 0 bases from J, the gap between germline ends came to 7 bases.

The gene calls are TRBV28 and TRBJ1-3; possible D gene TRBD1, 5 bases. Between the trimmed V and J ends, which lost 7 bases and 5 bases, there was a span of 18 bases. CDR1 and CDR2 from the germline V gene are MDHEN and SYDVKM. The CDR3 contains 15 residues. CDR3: CASNGVEGFRNTIYF. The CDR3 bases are TGTGCCAGCAACGGGGTCGAGGGGTTCAGAAACACCATATATTTT.

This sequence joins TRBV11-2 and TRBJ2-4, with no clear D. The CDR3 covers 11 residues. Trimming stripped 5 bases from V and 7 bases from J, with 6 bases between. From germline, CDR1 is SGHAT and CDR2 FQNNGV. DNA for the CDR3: TGTGCCAGCAGCCCGGCTAACATTCAGTACTTC. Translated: CASSPANIQYF.

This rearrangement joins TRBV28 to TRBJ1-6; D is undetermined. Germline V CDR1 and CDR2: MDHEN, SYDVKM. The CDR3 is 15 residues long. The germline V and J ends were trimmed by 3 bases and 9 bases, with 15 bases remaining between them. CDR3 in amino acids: CASSFRFRGPSPLHF. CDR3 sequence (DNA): TGTGCCAGCAGTTTTAGGTTTCGGGGTCCTTCACCCCTCCACTTT.

The CDR3 DNA reads as TGTGCCAGCAGTGGTGGGGCGGCTAACTATGGCTACACCTTC. It encodes CASSGGAANYGYTF. This sequence joins TRBV2 and TRBJ1-2, with D maybe TRBD1 (5 bases). The CDR3 totals 14 residues. V lost 4 bases and J 0 bases, leaving 9 bases between the germline ends. Germline values: CDR1 SNHLY, CDR2 FYNNEI.

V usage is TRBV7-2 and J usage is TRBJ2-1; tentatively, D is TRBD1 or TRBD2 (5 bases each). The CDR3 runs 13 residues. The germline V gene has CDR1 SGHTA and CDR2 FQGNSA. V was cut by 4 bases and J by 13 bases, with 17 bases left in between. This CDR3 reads CASSSAPEGFQFF. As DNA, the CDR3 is TGTGCCAGCAGCTCCGCTCCTGAGGGGTTTCAGTTCTTC.

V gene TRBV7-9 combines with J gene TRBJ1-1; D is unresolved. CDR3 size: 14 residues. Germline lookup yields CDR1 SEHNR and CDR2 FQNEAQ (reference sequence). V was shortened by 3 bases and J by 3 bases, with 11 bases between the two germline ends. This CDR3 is CASSFLGKDTEAFF. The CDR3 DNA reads TGTGCCAGCAGCTTTCTAGGTAAGGACACTGAAGCTTTCTTT.

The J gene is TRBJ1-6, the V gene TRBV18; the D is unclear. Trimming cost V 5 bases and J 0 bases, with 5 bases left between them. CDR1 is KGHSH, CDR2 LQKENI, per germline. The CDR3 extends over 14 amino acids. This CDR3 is CASSTSSYNSPLHF. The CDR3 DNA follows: TGTGCCAGCTCAACGAGCTCCTATAATTCACCCCTCCACTTT.

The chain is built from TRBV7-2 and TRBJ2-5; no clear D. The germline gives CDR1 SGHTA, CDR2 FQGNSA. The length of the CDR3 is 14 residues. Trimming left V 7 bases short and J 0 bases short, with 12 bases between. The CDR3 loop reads CASIPDLYQETQYF. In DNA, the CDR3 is TGTGCCAGCATCCCAGATCTGTACCAAGAGACCCAGTACTTC.

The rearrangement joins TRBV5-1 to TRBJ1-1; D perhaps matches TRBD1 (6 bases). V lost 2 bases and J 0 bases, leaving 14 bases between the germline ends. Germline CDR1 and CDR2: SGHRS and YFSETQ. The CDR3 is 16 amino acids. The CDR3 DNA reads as TGCGCCAGCAGCTTTTTAACAGGGAGAATGAACACTGAAGCTTTCTTT. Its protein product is CASSFLTGRMNTEAFF.

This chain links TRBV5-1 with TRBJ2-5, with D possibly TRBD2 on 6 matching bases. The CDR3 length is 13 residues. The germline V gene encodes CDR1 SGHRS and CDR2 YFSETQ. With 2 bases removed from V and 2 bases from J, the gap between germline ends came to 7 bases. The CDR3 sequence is CASSFSGQETQYF. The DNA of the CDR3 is TGCGCCAGCAGCTTTAGCGGACAAGAGACCCAGTACTTC.

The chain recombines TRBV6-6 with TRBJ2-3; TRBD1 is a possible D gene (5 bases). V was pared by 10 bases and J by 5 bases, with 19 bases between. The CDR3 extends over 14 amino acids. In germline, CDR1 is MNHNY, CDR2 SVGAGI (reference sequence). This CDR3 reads CATSNGARRDTQYF. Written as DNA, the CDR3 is TGTGCCACTAGTAATGGGGCGAGGCGAGATACGCAGTATTTT.

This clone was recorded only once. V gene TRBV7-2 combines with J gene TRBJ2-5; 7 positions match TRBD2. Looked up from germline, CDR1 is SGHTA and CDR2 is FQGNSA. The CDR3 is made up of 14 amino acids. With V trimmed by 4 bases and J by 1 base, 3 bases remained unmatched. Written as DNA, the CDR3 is TGTGCCAGCAGCTCCAGCGGGGCCCAAGAGACCCAGTACTTC. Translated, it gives CASSSSGAQETQYF.

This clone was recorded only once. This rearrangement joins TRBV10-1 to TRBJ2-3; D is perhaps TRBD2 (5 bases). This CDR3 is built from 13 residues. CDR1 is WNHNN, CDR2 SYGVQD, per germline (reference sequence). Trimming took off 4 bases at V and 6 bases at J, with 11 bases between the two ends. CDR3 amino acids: CASSVVATDTQYF. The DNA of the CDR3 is TGCGCCAGCAGTGTGGTAGCGACTGATACGCAGTATTTT.

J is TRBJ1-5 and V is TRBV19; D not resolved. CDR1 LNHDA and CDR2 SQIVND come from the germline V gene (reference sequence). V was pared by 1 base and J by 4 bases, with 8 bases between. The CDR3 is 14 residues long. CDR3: CASSIGWRNQPQHF. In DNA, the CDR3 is TGTGCCAGTAGTATAGGATGGCGGAATCAGCCCCAGCATTTT.

The CDR3 loop is CASSSGQGQDTEAFF. CDR3 bases: TGTGCCAGCAGCTCCGGACAGGGACAAGACACTGAAGCTTTCTTT. This chain joins TRBV7-3 and TRBJ1-1; TRBD1 matches at 8 bases. Trimming took 4 bases from V and 3 from J; bases not matched to a gene: 7. The CDR3 is made up of 15 amino acids. Germline loops: CDR1 SGHTA, CDR2 FQGTGA. Full variable domain (remainder filled in from reference TRBV7-3 and TRBJ1-1): GAGVSQTPSNKVTEKGKYVELRCDPISGHTALYWYRQSLGQGPEFLIYFQGTGAADDSGLPNDRFFAVRPEGSVSTLKIQRTERGDSAVYLCASSSGQGQDTEAFFGQGTRLTVV.

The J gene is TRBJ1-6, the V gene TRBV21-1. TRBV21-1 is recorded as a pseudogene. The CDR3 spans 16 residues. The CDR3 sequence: CASSKGAGLNNSPLHF. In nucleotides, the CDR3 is TGTGCCAGCAGCAAAGGCGCGGGCCTCAATAATTCACCCCTCCACTTT.

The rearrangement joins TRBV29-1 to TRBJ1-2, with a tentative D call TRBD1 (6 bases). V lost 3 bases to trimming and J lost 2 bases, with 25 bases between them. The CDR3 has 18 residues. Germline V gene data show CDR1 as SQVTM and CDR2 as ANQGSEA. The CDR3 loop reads CSVEGRGRGAEANYGYTF. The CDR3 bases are TGCAGCGTTGAGGGAAGGGGCAGGGGTGCTGAGGCGAACTATGGCTACACCTTC.

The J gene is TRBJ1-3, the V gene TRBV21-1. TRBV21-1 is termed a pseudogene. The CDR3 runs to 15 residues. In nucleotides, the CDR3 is TGTGCCAGCCCTTGCCGGGCTGCCTCTGGAAACACCATATATTTT. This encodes CASPCRAASGNTIYF.

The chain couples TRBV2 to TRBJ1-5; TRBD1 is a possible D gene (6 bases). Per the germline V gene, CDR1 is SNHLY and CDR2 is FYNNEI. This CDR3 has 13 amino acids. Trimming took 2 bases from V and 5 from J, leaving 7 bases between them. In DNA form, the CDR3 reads TGTGCCAGCAGTGAAAGGGGGGATCAGCCCCAGCATTTT. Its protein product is CASSERGDQPQHF.

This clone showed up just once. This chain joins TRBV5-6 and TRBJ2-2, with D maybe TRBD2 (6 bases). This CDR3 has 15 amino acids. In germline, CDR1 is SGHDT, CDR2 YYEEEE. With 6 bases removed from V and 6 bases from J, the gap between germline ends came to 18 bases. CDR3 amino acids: CASTTLGGRAGELFF. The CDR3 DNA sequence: TGTGCCAGCACCACTCTGGGGGGAAGGGCCGGGGAGCTGTTTTTT.